These 21 T cell receptor beta chains share one sample of origin, sequenced in a study of beta chain features in type 1 diabetes. Overall study findings and caveats: In all four CD4+ subsets, TCRB CDR3 length was significantly, moderately reduced in type 1 diabetes.

Isolated RNA was reverse transcribed in full, so expressed TCRB transcripts were sequenced. The table came from immunoSEQ multiplex PCR; TCRdb's copy has only in-frame clones and leaves some out. This sample has around 50,000 clones, with roughly 47% found just once. Their antigen targets remain unknown. The sample consisted of stem cell memory CD4+ T cells from blood. These receptor sequences come from a man between 25 and 39 years old with type 1 diabetes.

This clone has just one count. The chain employs TRBV10-2 and TRBJ1-5; a weak D match, TRBD1 (6 bases). Germline V gene lookup returns CDR1 WSHSY and CDR2 SAAADI. The CDR3 spans 15 residues. V was shortened by 5 bases and J by 4 bases, with 15 bases between the two germline ends. For the CDR3, the DNA is TGCGCCAGCAGTAGTTCAGGGGCCGTGAATCAGCCCCAGCATTTT. Residues: CASSSSGAVNQPQHF.

This clone has a handful of counts. The chain links TRBV5-1 to TRBJ1-1; possible D gene TRBD1, 6 bases. CDR3 length: 14 residues. V lost 1 base, J lost 4 bases, and 11 bases lay in between. The germline CDR1 and CDR2 sequences are SGHRS and YFSETQ. The CDR3 sequence: CASSLFGRGTEAFF. DNA for the CDR3: TGCGCCAGCAGCTTGTTCGGCAGGGGCACTGAAGCTTTCTTT.

The rearrangement uses TRBV28 and TRBJ2-5, with 7 positions matching TRBD1. Germline lookup yields CDR1 MDHEN and CDR2 SYDVKM. The ends lost 8 bases at V and 7 bases at J; junction bases unmatched: 10. The CDR3 contains 13 residues. CDR3 DNA sequence: TGTGCCAGCCGTCAGGACCGACAGGGGACCCAGTACTTC. Translated: CASRQDRQGTQYF.

This clone was seen a few times. The V and J genes are TRBV5-1 and TRBJ2-7, with D possibly being TRBD2 (5 bases). This CDR3 has 13 amino acids. The V gene lost 2 bases and the J gene lost 3 bases, with 9 bases spanning the gap. Germline V lookup: CDR1 SGHRS, CDR2 YFSETQ. The CDR3 spells CASSFGLNYEQYF. As DNA, the CDR3 is TGCGCCAGCAGCTTCGGACTCAACTACGAGCAGTACTTC.

This chain joins TRBV11-2 and TRBJ2-1; D is possibly TRBD2 (6 bases). The V end lost 5 bases, the J end lost 9 bases, and 14 bases lay between the germline ends. CDR1 and CDR2 from the germline V gene are SGHAT and FQNNGV. This CDR3 is 13 amino acids long. The CDR3 bases are TGTGCCAGCAGCCCTTACCCGGAGGGTGAGCAGTTCTTC. Encoded protein: CASSPYPEGEQFF.

V is TRBV4-1 and J is TRBJ1-1; 8 positions match TRBD1. J lost 4 bases, V lost 4 bases, and 14 bases had no gene match. Per germline, CDR1 MGHRA and CDR2 YSYEKL. CDR3 length: 17 residues. CDR3 nucleotide sequence: TGCGCCAGCAGCCGCCAAAAGTGGACAGGGCCAGGCACTGAAGCTTTCTTT. Its translation: CASSRQKWTGPGTEAFF.

This clone turned up a few times. This chain uses TRBV7-3 with TRBJ1-1, with D perhaps matching TRBD1 (6 bases). Germline CDR1 reads SGHTA; CDR2 reads FQGTGA. The CDR3 has 14 amino acids. V was trimmed by 1 base and J by 1 base, leaving 7 bases between them. The CDR3 region has the DNA TGTGCCAGCAGCTTAATAGGGGGGAACACTGAAGCTTTCTTT. Translating it yields CASSLIGGNTEAFF.

The chain combines TRBV14 with TRBJ2-3; D is perhaps TRBD2 (6 bases). V lost 0 bases to trimming and J lost 2 bases, with 27 bases between them. CDR1 is SGHDN and CDR2 is FVKESK in the germline V gene. This CDR3 is built from 21 residues. CDR3 in DNA: TGTGCCAGCAGCCAAGATATGGCGGGGCTAGACAAAATCTTCTTCACAGATACGCAGTATTTT. Translating gives CASSQDMAGLDKIFFTDTQYF.

This chain links TRBV18 with TRBJ1-1, with TRBD1 as a possible D gene (5 bases). Per the germline V gene, CDR1 is KGHSH and CDR2 is LQKENI. Trimming pared 8 bases from V and 1 base from J, leaving 11 bases between. This CDR3 region has 13 residues. The chain's CDR3 is CASRAGENTEAFF. DNA for the CDR3: TGTGCCAGCCGCGCGGGGGAGAACACTGAAGCTTTCTTT. The variable domain in full, with the rest retrieved from reference TRBV18 and TRBJ1-1, is NAGVMQNPRHLVRRRGQEARLRCSPMKGHSHVYWYRQLPEEGLKFMVYLQKENIIDESGMPKERFSAEFPKEGPSILRIQQVVRGDSAAYFCASRAGENTEAFFGQGTRLTVV.

The chain employs TRBV4-2 and TRBJ1-5; D may be TRBD1 (6 bases). V lost 2 bases, J lost 2 bases, and 10 bases lay in between. CDR1 LGHNA and CDR2 YNFKEQ come from the germline V gene. The CDR3 loop spans 15 amino acids. CDR3 nucleotides: TGTGCCAGCAGCCAACAGGGGAGCGGCAATCAGCCCCAGCATTTT. Translated: CASSQQGSGNQPQHF.

This clone has a single count. This chain connects TRBV6-5 to TRBJ2-2, with TRBD1 identical over 8 bases. CDR1 and CDR2 from the germline V gene are MNHEY and SVGAGI. The CDR3 is 15 residues long. V dropped 4 bases and J dropped 3; count of bases not matched to a gene: 4. The CDR3, as DNA: TGTGCCAGCAGTTTAGGACAGGGTTACACCGGGGAGCTGTTTTTT. Encoded protein: CASSLGQGYTGELFF.

The chain carries TRBV5-4 and TRBJ2-3; 7 nucleotides align to TRBD2. This CDR3 contains 16 residues. Germline loops: CDR1 SGHNT, CDR2 YYREEE (reference sequence). The J segment lost 6 bases and the V segment lost 0 bases, leaving 10 bases of the junction unmatched. This CDR3 is CASSLVGASGRDTQYF. The CDR3 region has the DNA TGTGCCAGCAGCTTGGTCGGCGCTAGCGGTAGGGATACGCAGTATTTT. The entire variable domain, with the rest obtained from reference TRBV5-4 and TRBJ2-3, is as follows: ETGVTQSPTHLIKTRGQQVTLRCSSQSGHNTVSWYQQALGQGPQFIFQYYREEENGRGNFPPRFSGLQFPNYSSELNVNALELDDSALYLCASSLVGASGRDTQYFGPGTRLTVL.

The chain carries TRBV27 and TRBJ2-7; TRBD1 agrees at 9 bases. The trim removed 3 bases at V and 2 bases at J, leaving 2 bases unmatched. The CDR3 is 14 residues long. Germline lookup yields CDR1 MNHEY and CDR2 SMNVEV (reference sequence). As DNA, the CDR3 is TGTGCCAGCAGTTTCGGGACAGGGACCTACGAGCAGTACTTC. It translates to CASSFGTGTYEQYF.

This chain joins TRBV5-6 and TRBJ2-7; TRBD2 matches at 11 bases. The CDR3 extends over 16 amino acids. Losses at the gene ends were 4 bases for V and 4 bases for J; bases not matched to a gene: 10. Germline V CDR1 and CDR2: SGHDT, YYEEEE. The DNA of the CDR3 is TGTGCCAGCAGCGCCAGATTACTAGCGGGAGTTTACGAGCAGTACTTC. It encodes CASSARLLAGVYEQYF.

V gene TRBV5-4 combines with J gene TRBJ1-1, with a possible D match to TRBD1 (6 bases). In germline, CDR1 is SGHNT, CDR2 YYREEE (reference sequence). Deletions cut 3 bases from V and 1 base from J, with 10 bases between. The length of the CDR3 is 14 residues. The chain's CDR3 is CASSYQGKNTEAFF. Here the CDR3 DNA reads TGTGCCAGCAGCTACCAGGGGAAGAACACTGAAGCTTTCTTT.

Details on this clone: Because the CDR3 is missing its conserved closing phenylalanine or tryptophan, this is likely a read error. At the DNA level, this CDR3 is encoded by other sequences in the same sample as well. V usage is TRBV29-1 and J usage is TRBJ1-1; D possibly corresponds to TRBD1 (5 bases). V gave up 2 bases and J gave up 7 bases, with 11 bases separating them. The CDR3 contains 12 residues. Per the germline V gene, CDR1 is SQVTM and CDR2 is ANQGSEA. The CDR3 reads CSVEYGGSEAFL. Written as DNA, the CDR3 is TGCAGCGTTGAATACGGGGGGAGTGAAGCTTTCCTT.

Of note for this clone: Other nucleotide sequences from this sample produce the same CDR3. The chain recombines TRBV7-2 with TRBJ2-7, with 8 nucleotides matching TRBD2. Trimming at V came to 1 base and at J to 4 bases, leaving 0 bases not matched to a gene. CDR1 is SGHTA and CDR2 is FQGNSA in the germline V gene. CDR3 length: 13 residues. CDR3 nucleotides: TGTGCCAGCAGCTTAGGACTAGCGTACGAGCAGTACTTC. Its translation: CASSLGLAYEQYF.

The V and J genes are TRBV7-9 and TRBJ1-2; 7 bases align to TRBD1. CDR3 length: 13 amino acids. CDR1 and CDR2 (germline): SEHNR, FQNEAQ (reference sequence). V dropped 2 bases and J dropped 6; count of bases not matched to a gene: 3. CDR3 amino acids: CASSLIQGNGYTF. The CDR3 region has the DNA TGTGCCAGCAGCTTAATACAGGGGAATGGCTACACCTTC.

A note on this clone: At the DNA level, this CDR3 is encoded by other sequences in the same sample as well. The genes are TRBV13 and TRBJ1-1; D may be TRBD1 (6 bases). Germline-derived CDR1 and CDR2 are PRHDT and FYEKMQ (reference sequence). Trimming cost V 3 bases and J 5 bases, with 10 bases left between them. This CDR3 comprises 13 residues. CDR3 region: CASSFTGWTEAFF. The CDR3 region has the DNA TGTGCCAGCAGCTTCACAGGGTGGACTGAAGCTTTCTTT.

The genes are TRBV5-6 and TRBJ2-4; 8 bases match TRBD2. Germline loops: CDR1 SGHDT, CDR2 YYEEEE. The CDR3 covers 16 residues. V gave up 3 bases and J gave up 7 bases; unmatched junction bases: 12. This CDR3 reads CASSSVAGRTGNIQYF. CDR3 nucleotides: TGTGCCAGCAGCTCAGTAGCGGGAAGGACGGGGAACATTCAGTACTTC. Full variable domain (outside the CDR3, taken from reference TRBV5-6 and TRBJ2-4): DAGVTQSPTHLIKTRGQQVTLRCSPKSGHDTVSWYQQALGQGPQFIFQYYEEEERQRGNFPDRFSGHQFPNYSSELNVNALLLGDSALYLCASSSVAGRTGNIQYFGAGTRLSVL.

This chain connects TRBV6-6 to TRBJ2-1, with D uncertain. This CDR3 comprises 13 residues. Germline V CDR1 and CDR2: MNHNY, SVGAGI (reference sequence). The V gene lost 5 bases and the J gene lost 4 bases, with 9 bases spanning the gap. CDR3 nucleotides: TGTGCCAGCAGTGCTGACTTATACAATGAGCAGTTCTTC. Its protein product is CASSADLYNEQFF.